One sample yielded the 12 T cell receptor beta chains listed below, sequenced in a study of T cells after somatic rescue of genetic block. Measured with immunoSEQ multiplex PCR; TCRdb has only the in-frame clones, and not every one. The data show more than 12,000 clones, about 65% seen once. The sample consisted of peripheral blood mononuclear cells (PBMCs). These receptors originate from a man younger than 30.

The genes are TRBV29-1 and TRBJ2-2; D is undetermined. V dropped 6 bases and J dropped 7 bases, with 9 bases sitting between them. The length of the CDR3 is 11 residues. Germline values: CDR1 SQVTM, CDR2 ANQGSEA. The CDR3 spells CSVRRGGELFF. Written as DNA, the CDR3 is TGCAGCGTACGGCGAGGCGGGGAGCTGTTTTTT.

The chain combines TRBV11-2 with TRBJ1-4; D is possibly TRBD1 (5 bases). Trimming removed 5 bases at V and 8 bases at J, with 18 bases between. Looked up from germline, CDR1 is SGHAT and CDR2 is FQNNGV. The CDR3 extends over 15 amino acids. The CDR3 nucleotides are TGTGCCAGCAGCGATCCCCTGGGTTGGGGGGAAAAACTGTTTTTT. It translates to CASSDPLGWGEKLFF.

This clone has just a few counts. V and J are TRBV7-9 and TRBJ1-1, with D hard to call. Germline V gene sequence: CDR1 SEHNR, CDR2 FQNEAQ (reference sequence). The CDR3 has 13 amino acids. V dropped 5 bases and J dropped 6 bases, with 13 bases sitting between them. CDR3 loop: CASSTRRGSEAFF. The CDR3 DNA is TGTGCCAGCAGCACCCGGAGAGGGTCTGAAGCTTTCTTT.

This chain uses TRBV18 with TRBJ1-2; D is ambiguous. This CDR3 region has 15 residues. The V gene lost 1 base and the J gene lost 1 base, with 10 bases spanning the gap. CDR1 is KGHSH, CDR2 LQKENI, per germline. CDR3 region: CASSPRGTYNYGYTF. The CDR3 nucleotides read TGTGCCAGCTCACCACGAGGCACTTATAACTATGGCTACACCTTC.

The chain is built from TRBV7-6 and TRBJ2-2, with TRBD2 matching 7 bases. Germline CDR1 is SGHVS and CDR2 is FNYEAQ. After removal of 5 bases from V and 6 bases from J, the junction contained 6 bases not matched to a gene. CDR3 length equals 14 residues. CDR3 nucleotides: TGTGCCAGCAGCCTGATGACTAGCCCCGGGGAGCTGTTTTTT. It encodes CASSLMTSPGELFF.

This sequence joins TRBV6-5 and TRBJ2-7, with D perhaps TRBD1 (6 bases). CDR3 size: 15 residues. V was clipped by 6 bases and J by 0 bases, with 15 bases between them. The germline CDR1 and CDR2 sequences are MNHEY and SVGAGI. CDR3 sequence reads: CASRLQGMGSYEQYF. The CDR3, as DNA: TGTGCCAGCAGACTTCAGGGGATGGGCTCCTACGAGCAGTACTTC.

The V and J genes are TRBV7-9 and TRBJ2-1; weak D call: TRBD2 (6 bases). The CDR3 sequence is 16 residues long. V was trimmed by 2 bases and J by 1 base, leaving 12 bases between them. Germline V gene lookup returns CDR1 SEHNR and CDR2 FQNEAQ (reference sequence). This chain's CDR3 is CASSLRSGLSYNEQFF. The CDR3 region has the DNA TGTGCCAGCAGCTTAAGGAGCGGGCTTTCCTACAATGAGCAGTTCTTC.

The chain carries TRBV7-6 and TRBJ2-7, with a tentative D call TRBD1 (5 bases). CDR3 size: 14 residues. V dropped 1 base and J dropped 6 bases, with 13 bases sitting between them. Germline-derived CDR1 and CDR2 are SGHVS and FNYEAQ. In nucleotides, the CDR3 is TGTGCCAGCAGCTTAGGCCCCAGGGATTTCGAGCAGTACTTC. It codes for CASSLGPRDFEQYF.

V is TRBV4-1 and J is TRBJ2-5; perhaps D is TRBD1 or TRBD2 (5 bases each). TRBJ2-7 matches the DNA end more closely, so the J call is doubtful. CDR1 is MGHRA and CDR2 is YSYEKL in the germline V gene. This CDR3 has 16 amino acids. The CDR3 sequence: CASSQEGARGSYEQYF. In DNA, the CDR3 is TGCGCCAGCAGCCAAGAAGGGGCACGGGGCTCCTACGAGCAGTACTTC.

The rearrangement links TRBV5-6 to TRBJ1-6; D perhaps matches TRBD1 (6 bases). There are 12 residues in the CDR3. CDR1 SGHDT and CDR2 YYEEEE come from the germline V gene. V was cut by 4 bases and J by 9 bases, with 8 bases left in between. The CDR3 here is CASSQGISPLHF. The DNA of the CDR3 is TGTGCCAGCAGCCAGGGGATTTCACCCCTCCACTTT.

The J gene is TRBJ2-7, the V gene TRBV19, with TRBD2 matching over 10 bases. This CDR3 has 16 residues. Germline trimming cut 5 bases from V and 3 bases from J; bases unmatched to any gene: 10. CDR1 is LNHDA and CDR2 is SQIVND in the germline V gene (reference sequence). The CDR3 DNA follows: TGTGCCAGTAGTGGCGGACTAGCGGCCCGGCGCTACGAGCAGTACTTC. Translating gives CASSGGLAARRYEQYF.

The chain uses TRBV21-1 and TRBJ2-3; the D segment call TRBD1 is taken from the table without a DNA check. TRBV21-1 is recorded as a pseudogene. This CDR3 spans 16 amino acids. The CDR3 coding sequence is TGTGCCAGCAGCAAAGAGTTAGGGGCTAGCACAGATACGCAGTATTTT. Its protein product is CASSKELGASTDTQYF.